This entry features one T cell receptor beta chain sequence. Its antigen remains unidentified. The data originate from a study of cytomegalovirus exposure and HLA in healthy donors. Study-level points and caveats: The productive fraction for most TCR beta V segments was about 87% or about 30% in an earlier analysis. Most CMV-associated TCR beta chains were later found to appear HLA-restricted. V- and J-gene trimming in TCR beta was tied to a missense DCLRE1C variant by an analysis performed later. Reportedly, TCR beta sequences accurately predicted HLA-A and HLA-B alleles in most subjects.

The study ran its PCR with 60 Vbeta and 13 Jbeta primers. Assay used: immunoSEQ multiplex PCR; TCRdb lists only in-frame clones, some missing. The sample has some 180,000 clones, 77% seen once. This CDR3 region has 19 residues. Trimming removed 0 bases from V and 0 bases from J; junction bases left unmatched: 10. CDR1 LGHNA and CDR2 YNFKEQ come from the germline V gene. V and J are TRBV4-2 and TRBJ2-7, with TRBD2 identical over 11 bases. The sequence came from a woman aged 55-69 years in good health and CMV-seropositive. Sequenced: PBMCs. CDR3 sequence (DNA): TGTGCCAGCAGCCAAGACAAGTGGGGTACTAGCGGGAGCTCCTACGAGCAGTACTTC. Its protein is CASSQDKWGTSGSSYEQYF.